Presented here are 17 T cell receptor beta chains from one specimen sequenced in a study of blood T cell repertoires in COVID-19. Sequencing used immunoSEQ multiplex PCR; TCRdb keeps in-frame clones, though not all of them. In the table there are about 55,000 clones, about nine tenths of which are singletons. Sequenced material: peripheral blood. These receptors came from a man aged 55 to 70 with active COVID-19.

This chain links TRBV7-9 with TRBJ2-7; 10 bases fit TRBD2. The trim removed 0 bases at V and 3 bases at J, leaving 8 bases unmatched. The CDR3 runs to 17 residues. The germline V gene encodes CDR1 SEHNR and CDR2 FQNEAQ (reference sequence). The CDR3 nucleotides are TGTGCCAGCAGCTTAGCGCTCGGTAGCGGGGGGTACTACGAGCAGTACTTC. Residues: CASSLALGSGGYYEQYF.

The CDR3 nucleotides are TGTGCCAGTAGTATGTTAGCGGGAGGGCCCCGGGAGACCCAGTACTTC. It is translated as CASSMLAGGPRETQYF. This chain links TRBV19 with TRBJ2-5, with TRBD2 identical over 11 bases. CDR3 length equals 16 residues. CDR1 and CDR2 from the germline V gene are LNHDA and SQIVND (reference sequence). V lost 3 bases, J lost 5 bases, and 8 bases stayed unmatched. The full variable domain, rest sourced from reference TRBV19 and TRBJ2-5, is DGGITQSPKYLFRKEGQNVTLSCEQNLNHDAMYWYRQDPGQGLRLIYYSQIVNDFQKGDIAEGYSVSREKKESFPLTVTSAQKNPTAFYLCASSMLAGGPRETQYFGPGTRLLVL.

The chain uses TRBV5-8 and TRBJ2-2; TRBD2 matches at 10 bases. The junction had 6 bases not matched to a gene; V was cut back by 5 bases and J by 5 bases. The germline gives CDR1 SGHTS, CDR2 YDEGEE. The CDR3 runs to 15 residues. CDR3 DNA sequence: TGTGCCAGCAGATTAGCGGGAGGCCGGACCGGGGAGCTGTTTTTT. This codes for CASRLAGGRTGELFF.

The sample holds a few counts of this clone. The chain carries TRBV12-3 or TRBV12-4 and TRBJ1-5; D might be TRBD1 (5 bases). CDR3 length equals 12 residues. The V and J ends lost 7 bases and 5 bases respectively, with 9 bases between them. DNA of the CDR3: TGTGCCAGCAAATTAGGGGATCAGCCCCAGCATTTT. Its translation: CASKLGDQPQHF.

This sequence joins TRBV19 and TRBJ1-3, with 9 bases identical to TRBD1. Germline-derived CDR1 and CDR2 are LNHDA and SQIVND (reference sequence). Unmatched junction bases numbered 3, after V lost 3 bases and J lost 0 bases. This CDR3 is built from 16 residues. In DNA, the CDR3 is TGTGCCAGTAGTATTACAGGGGGCGCCTCTGGAAACACCATATATTTT. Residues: CASSITGGASGNTIYF.

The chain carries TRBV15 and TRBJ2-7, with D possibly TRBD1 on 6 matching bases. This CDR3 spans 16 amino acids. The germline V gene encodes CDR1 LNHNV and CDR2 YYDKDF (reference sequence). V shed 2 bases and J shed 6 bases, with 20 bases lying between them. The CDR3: CATSRTTGTYVVEQYF. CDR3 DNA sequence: TGTGCCACCAGCAGAACCACAGGGACCTACGTGGTCGAGCAGTACTTC.

The CDR3 region is CASRDLAGGYNEQFF. The CDR3 nucleotides read TGTGCCAGCAGGGACCTAGCGGGAGGTTACAATGAGCAGTTCTTC. V usage is TRBV2 and J usage is TRBJ2-1; TRBD2 agrees at 11 bases. V shed 6 bases, J shed 4 bases, and the junction held 5 bases outside the gene matches. Germline V gives CDR1 SNHLY, CDR2 FYNNEI. CDR3 length equals 15 residues.

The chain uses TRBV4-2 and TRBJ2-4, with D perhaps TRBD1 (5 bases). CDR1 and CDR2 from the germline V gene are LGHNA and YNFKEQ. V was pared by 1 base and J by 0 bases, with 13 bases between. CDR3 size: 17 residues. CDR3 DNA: TGTGCCAGCAGCCAAGCGGGCCAGGGATTAGCCAAAAACATTCAGTACTTC. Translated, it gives CASSQAGQGLAKNIQYF.

The CDR3 region is CASSLSGEGSDTQYF. For the CDR3, the DNA is TGTGCCAGCAGCTTGAGCGGGGAGGGATCAGATACGCAGTATTTT. The chain employs TRBV7-7 and TRBJ2-3, with TRBD2 identical over 7 bases. Per germline, CDR1 SSHAT and CDR2 FNYEAQ (reference sequence). Trimming cost V 3 bases and J 4 bases; bases outside gene matches: 7. The CDR3 contains 15 residues.

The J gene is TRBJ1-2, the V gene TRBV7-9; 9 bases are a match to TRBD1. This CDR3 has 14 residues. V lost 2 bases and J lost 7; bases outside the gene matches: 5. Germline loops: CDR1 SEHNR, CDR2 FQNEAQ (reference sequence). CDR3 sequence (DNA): TGTGCCAGCAGCTTAAAACAGGGGGCAGGTGGCTACACCTTC. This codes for CASSLKQGAGGYTF.

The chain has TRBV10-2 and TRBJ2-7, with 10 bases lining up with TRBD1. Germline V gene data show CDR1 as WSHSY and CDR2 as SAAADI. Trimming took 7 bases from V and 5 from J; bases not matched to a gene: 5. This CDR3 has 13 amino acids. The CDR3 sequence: CASTGTGANEQYF. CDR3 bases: TGCGCCAGCACCGGGACAGGGGCCAACGAGCAGTACTTC.

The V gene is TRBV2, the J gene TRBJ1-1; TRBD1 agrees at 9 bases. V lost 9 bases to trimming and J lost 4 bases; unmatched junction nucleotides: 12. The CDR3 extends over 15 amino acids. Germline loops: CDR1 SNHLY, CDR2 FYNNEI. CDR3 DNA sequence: TGTGCCAGGGGTAACAGGGGGCGTGTGAGCACTGAAGCTTTCTTT. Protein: CARGNRGRVSTEAFF. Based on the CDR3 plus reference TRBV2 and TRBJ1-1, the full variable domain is EPEVTQTPSHQVTQMGQEVILRCVPISNHLYFYWYRQILGQKVEFLVSFYNNEISEKSEIFDDQFSVERPDGSNFTLKIRSTKLEDSAMYFCARGNRGRVSTEAFFGQGTRLTVV.

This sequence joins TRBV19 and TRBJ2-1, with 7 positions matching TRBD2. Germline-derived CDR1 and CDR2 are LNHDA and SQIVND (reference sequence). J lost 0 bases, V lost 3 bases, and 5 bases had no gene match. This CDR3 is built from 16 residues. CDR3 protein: CASSIGSGTSYNEQFF. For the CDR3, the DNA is TGTGCCAGTAGTATCGGGAGCGGGACCTCCTACAATGAGCAGTTCTTC.

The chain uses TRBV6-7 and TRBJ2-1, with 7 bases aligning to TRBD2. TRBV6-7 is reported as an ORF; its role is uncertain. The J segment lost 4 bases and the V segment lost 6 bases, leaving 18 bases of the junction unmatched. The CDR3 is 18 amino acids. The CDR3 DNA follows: TGTGCCAGCAGCCCTGCGGGTTCCAGCGGGAATTCATACAATGAGCAGTTCTTC. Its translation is CASSPAGSSGNSYNEQFF.

The CDR3 nucleotides are TGTGCCAGCAGCCCCCCCGGGACAGGGTTGACAGATACGCAGTATTTT. Translating it yields CASSPPGTGLTDTQYF. This chain links TRBV9 with TRBJ2-3; 9 nucleotides align to TRBD1. Germline V CDR1 and CDR2: SGDLS, YYNGEE. Losses at the gene ends were 4 bases for V and 3 bases for J; bases not matched to a gene: 9. The CDR3 length is 16 residues.

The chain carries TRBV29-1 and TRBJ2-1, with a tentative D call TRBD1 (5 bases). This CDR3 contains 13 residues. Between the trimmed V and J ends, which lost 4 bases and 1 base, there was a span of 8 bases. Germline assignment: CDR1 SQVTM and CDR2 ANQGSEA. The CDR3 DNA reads TGCAGCGTTGTCCCAGGGTCCTACAATGAGCAGTTCTTC. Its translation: CSVVPGSYNEQFF.

CDR3 residues: CASSLGTSGTGELFF. The CDR3, as DNA: TGTGCCAGCAGCTTGGGGACTAGCGGGACCGGGGAGCTGTTTTTT. The rearrangement joins TRBV7-8 to TRBJ2-2; 12 nucleotides agree with TRBD2. This CDR3 region has 15 residues. Germline V lookup: CDR1 SGHVS, CDR2 FQNEAQ. Losses at the gene ends were 3 bases for V and 5 bases for J; bases not matched to a gene: 1.